Listed here are 18 T cell receptor beta chains from one sample, sequenced in a study of cytomegalovirus exposure and HLA in healthy donors. The study ran its PCR with 60 Vbeta and 13 Jbeta primers. TCRdb keeps only in-frame clones here, not all; method: immunoSEQ multiplex PCR. Counted here are more than 85,000 clones, around 77% occurring once; the ten biggest clones make up 6.5% to 9.5%. Sequencing used PBMCs. These receptors were obtained from a woman aged 35 to 49 in good health and CMV-seropositive.

The chain carries TRBV4-2 and TRBJ2-2, with D possibly matching TRBD1 (6 bases). V lost 4 bases and J lost 1, with 10 bases in between. Germline V gene lookup returns CDR1 LGHNA and CDR2 YNFKEQ. This CDR3 has 15 amino acids. CDR3 sequence (DNA): TGTGCCAGCAGCCTCAGGGGCGGGAACACCGGGGAGCTGTTTTTT. Encoded protein: CASSLRGGNTGELFF.

This clone was counted between two and nine times. The chain recombines TRBV2 with TRBJ1-3, with 12 bases matching TRBD1. The trim removed 4 bases at V and 3 bases at J, leaving 7 bases unmatched. The CDR3 consists of 17 residues. The germline CDR1 and CDR2 sequences are SNHLY and FYNNEI. The CDR3 nucleotides are TGTGCCAGCAGTGCCCCGGGACAGGGGGCAAATGGAAACACCATATATTTT. Translating gives CASSAPGQGANGNTIYF.

CDR3 coding DNA: TGTGCCAGTAGCATGGCGAACACTGAAGCTTTCTTT. Translation: CASSMANTEAFF. The gene calls are TRBV6-1 and TRBJ1-1; D gene uncertain. The CDR3 is 12 amino acids. V was trimmed by 9 bases and J by 1 base, leaving 9 bases between them. The germline CDR1 and CDR2 sequences are MNHNS and SASEGT.

The chain couples TRBV6-5 to TRBJ1-5, with D possibly being TRBD1 (5 bases). Germline V gives CDR1 MNHEY, CDR2 SVGAGI. Between the trimmed V and J ends, which lost 6 bases and 2 bases, there was a span of 11 bases. The CDR3 extends over 14 amino acids. This chain's CDR3 is CASSQGGGNQPQHF. Written as DNA, the CDR3 is TGTGCCAGCAGCCAGGGTGGGGGCAATCAGCCCCAGCATTTT.

Turning to this clone: At one end, the junction sequence differs from germline, possibly due to a read error. The genes are TRBV7-9 and TRBJ1-5; D unresolved. The germline V gene encodes CDR1 SEHNR and CDR2 FQNEAQ (reference sequence). This CDR3 has 15 residues. The CDR3 nucleotides read TGTTCCAGCAGCTCAATTGGACTAGGCAATCAGCCCCAGCATTTT. Its translation is CSSSSIGLGNQPQHF.

A remark on this clone: At the DNA level, this CDR3 is encoded by other sequences in the same sample as well. V gene TRBV5-1 combines with J gene TRBJ1-5; TRBD1 might be the D (6 bases). Trimming took off 0 bases at V and 5 bases at J, with 9 bases between the two ends. The germline CDR1 and CDR2 sequences are SGHRS and YFSETQ. CDR3 size: 14 residues. This CDR3 is CASSLAGGHQPQHF. In nucleotides, the CDR3 is TGCGCCAGCAGCTTGGCCGGGGGGCATCAGCCCCAGCATTTT.

The CDR3 here is CASSGGSTGFNQPQHF. The CDR3 bases are TGTGCCAGCAGTGGTGGGTCGACAGGTTTCAATCAGCCCCAGCATTTT. The V and J genes are TRBV2 and TRBJ1-5, with a tentative D call TRBD1 (6 bases). This CDR3 contains 16 residues. The V end lost 4 bases, the J end lost 3 bases, and 16 bases lay between the germline ends. In germline, CDR1 is SNHLY, CDR2 FYNNEI. Full variable domain (rest looked up from reference TRBV2 and TRBJ1-5): EPEVTQTPSHQVTQMGQEVILRCVPISNHLYFYWYRQILGQKVEFLVSFYNNEISEKSEIFDDQFSVERPDGSNFTLKIRSTKLEDSAMYFCASSGGSTGFNQPQHFGDGTRLSIL.

V and J are TRBV28 and TRBJ2-7, with TRBD1 as a possible D gene (5 bases). The germline gives CDR1 MDHEN, CDR2 SYDVKM. Trimming removed 11 bases from V and 3 bases from J, with 14 bases in between. The CDR3 has 12 amino acids. The CDR3 region has the DNA TGTGCCTCGACAGTCTGGGGCTACGAGCAGTACTTC. The encoded protein is CASTVWGYEQYF.

V and J are TRBV5-5 and TRBJ2-3; 9 nucleotides align to TRBD1. Losses at the gene ends were 4 bases for V and 4 bases for J; bases not matched to a gene: 16. Germline lookup yields CDR1 SGHKS and CDR2 YYEKEE (reference sequence). The CDR3 is made up of 18 amino acids. The CDR3 protein is CASSPEQGAGFNADTQYF. The CDR3 DNA sequence: TGTGCCAGCAGCCCAGAACAGGGGGCAGGTTTTAACGCAGATACGCAGTATTTT. The entire variable domain, with the rest obtained from reference TRBV5-5 and TRBJ2-3, is as follows: DAGVTQSPTHLIKTRGQQVTLRCSPISGHKSVSWYQQVLGQGPQFIFQYYEKEERGRGNFPDRFSARQFPNYSSELNVNALLLGDSALYLCASSPEQGAGFNADTQYFGPGTRLTVL.

The chain links TRBV29-1 to TRBJ2-6; the D is unclear. The CDR3 loop spans 13 amino acids. The germline gives CDR1 SQVTM, CDR2 ANQGSEA. V was pared by 5 bases and J by 2 bases, with 7 bases between. The CDR3 here is CSVSQAGANVLTF. In nucleotides, the CDR3 is TGCAGCGTTAGTCAGGCTGGGGCCAACGTCCTGACTTTC.

This sequence joins TRBV5-1 and TRBJ1-6, with D perhaps TRBD1 (5 bases). The CDR3 length is 16 residues. In germline, CDR1 is SGHRS, CDR2 YFSETQ. V dropped 3 bases and J dropped 0 bases, with 10 bases sitting between them. The CDR3 spells CASSSVGGSYNSPLHF. CDR3 nucleotide sequence: TGCGCCAGCAGCTCCGTCGGGGGCTCCTATAATTCACCCCTCCACTTT.

The chain is built from TRBV7-9 and TRBJ1-5, with 9 nucleotides matching TRBD1. The CDR3 totals 16 residues. J lost 5 bases, V lost 3 bases, and 8 bases had no gene match. CDR1 and CDR2 (germline): SEHNR, FQNEAQ (reference sequence). CDR3 bases: TGTGCCAGCAGCTTTGTCACAGGGGGCCTTGATCAGCCCCAGCATTTT. Its protein product is CASSFVTGGLDQPQHF.

V is TRBV7-9 and J is TRBJ2-1; D unresolved. Germline CDR1 reads SEHNR; CDR2 reads FQNEAQ (reference sequence). This CDR3 comprises 12 residues. V lost 3 bases and J 4 bases, leaving 4 bases between the germline ends. CDR3 protein: CASSFGYNEQFF. CDR3 in DNA: TGTGCCAGCAGCTTCGGGTACAATGAGCAGTTCTTC.

The chain couples TRBV5-4 to TRBJ2-2; possible D gene TRBD1, 6 bases. Germline-derived CDR1 and CDR2 are SGHNT and YYREEE (reference sequence). The length of the CDR3 is 17 residues. Deletions cut 0 bases from V and 6 bases from J, with 18 bases between. The CDR3 sequence is CASSLAYGRGFAGELFF. The CDR3 DNA follows: TGTGCCAGCAGCTTGGCTTACGGCAGGGGTTTCGCCGGGGAGCTGTTTTTT.

This sequence joins TRBV5-1 and TRBJ2-7; D not resolved. The germline V gene encodes CDR1 SGHRS and CDR2 YFSETQ. With 2 bases removed from V and 4 bases from J, the gap between germline ends came to 13 bases. This CDR3 has 14 residues. The CDR3 nucleotides read TGCGCCAGCAGCTTAGCCTCGACATATTACGAGCAGTACTTC. This gives the protein CASSLASTYYEQYF.

This chain links TRBV4-2 with TRBJ2-1; 8 bases are shared with TRBD2. V shed 0 bases and J 5 bases; nucleotides not matched to a gene: 12. This CDR3 spans 18 amino acids. Germline CDR1 LGHNA, CDR2 YNFKEQ. Here the CDR3 DNA reads TGTGCCAGCAGCCAAGAAGGGTTTTACGGGGGGGCGAACAATGAGCAGTTCTTC. Encoded protein: CASSQEGFYGGANNEQFF.

In regard to this clone: The missing conserved phenylalanine or tryptophan at the end of this CDR3 makes a read error likely. CDR3 DNA: TGTGCCAGCAGCTCGCGACTCGGGGGAAACTATGGCTACACCTTA. Translation gives CASSSRLGGNYGYTL. This chain links TRBV7-9 with TRBJ1-2, with TRBD1 as a possible D gene (5 bases). Per the germline V gene, CDR1 is SEHNR and CDR2 is FQNEAQ (reference sequence). CDR3 length: 15 amino acids. The germline V and J ends were trimmed by 4 bases and 2 bases, with 14 bases remaining between them.

The chain is built from TRBV6-1 and TRBJ1-6; tentatively, D is TRBD1 (5 bases). The germline V gene has CDR1 MNHNS and CDR2 SASEGT. This CDR3 region has 15 residues. V was cut by 5 bases and J by 4 bases, with 12 bases left in between. This CDR3 is CASSSKTVYNSPLHF. The CDR3 region has the DNA TGTGCCAGCAGTTCCAAGACAGTATATAATTCACCCCTCCACTTT.